The clone carrying this TCR beta chain turned up a few times. Using unique molecular identifiers, the investigators prepared the TCRbeta library. One entry per CDR3 protein, called by TCRdb with MiXCR from the PCR reads. The sample holds about 360,000 distinct CDR3 sequences, roughly 13% seen once. These data belong to a study of T-cell reconstitution after alpha-beta-depleted transplantation in children. Germline V lookup: CDR1 SGDLS, CDR2 YYNGEE. The CDR3 has 15 amino acids. V lost 0 bases and J lost 1, with 9 bases in between. The sequence derives from a human donor who donated a stem cell graft to a child with Fanconi anemia. The chain employs TRBV9 and TRBJ2-3; D may be TRBD2 (5 bases). This specimen consisted of PBMCs, obtained from the stem cell graft. CDR3 in amino acids: CASSVDGRGTDTQYF. In DNA form, the CDR3 reads TGTGCCAGCAGCGTAGACGGGCGGGGCACAGATACGCAGTATTTT.